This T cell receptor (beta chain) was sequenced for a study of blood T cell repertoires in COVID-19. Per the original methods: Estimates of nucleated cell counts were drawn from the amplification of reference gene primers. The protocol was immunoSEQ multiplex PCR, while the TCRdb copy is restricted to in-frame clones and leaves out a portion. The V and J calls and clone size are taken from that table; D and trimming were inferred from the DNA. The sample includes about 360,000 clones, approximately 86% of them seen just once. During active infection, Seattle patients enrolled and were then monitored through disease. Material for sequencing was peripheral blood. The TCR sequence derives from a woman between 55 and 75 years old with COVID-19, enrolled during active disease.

The CDR3 DNA reads as TGTGCCAGCAGACTGAGCTCCTACAATGAGCAGTTCTTC. Translating gives CASRLSSYNEQFF. J is TRBJ2-1 and V is TRBV12-3 or TRBV12-4; D is unresolved. The CDR3 is 13 amino acids. V lost 6 bases and J lost 0, with 6 bases in between.